The following is a TCR beta chain sequence with its context. This entry belongs to a study of blood T cell repertoires in COVID-19. In the source study's methods: Amplifying reference gene primers gave estimates of nucleated cell counts. Sequencing used immunoSEQ multiplex PCR; TCRdb keeps in-frame clones, though not all of them. V, J and clone size were drawn from that table, and D and trimming were deduced from the DNA. The table lists around 370,000 clones, under 95% of them singletons. The receptor comes from a woman aged 18-29 years who had recovered from COVID-19. Sequenced input: peripheral blood.

The CDR3 region has the DNA TGTGCCAGCACCTCGCTACGACAGGGGGGCGGAGATACGCAGTATTTT. It encodes CASTSLRQGGGDTQYF. The chain joins TRBV7-9 to TRBJ2-3; 9 bases match TRBD1. CDR1 and CDR2 from the germline V gene are SEHNR and FQNEAQ (reference sequence). The ends lost 7 bases at V and 5 bases at J; junction bases unmatched: 13. The CDR3 has 16 amino acids.